This TCR beta chain was profiled in a study of cytomegalovirus exposure and HLA in healthy donors. Germline lookup yields CDR1 SNHLY and CDR2 FYNNEI. Trimming removed 3 bases at V and 2 bases at J, with 11 bases between. This CDR3 has 15 amino acids. Sequenced by immunoSEQ multiplex PCR; TCRdb stores in-frame clones only, minus some. This table has roughly 130,000 clones, almost 85% appearing once. This chain uses TRBV2 with TRBJ1-5; the D is unclear. The TCR was taken from a woman aged 25-40 years in good health and CMV-seronegative. The sample taken for sequencing was PBMCs. The CDR3 coding sequence is TGTGCCAGCAGTGACCAGTCCCTAGGCAATCAGCCCCAGCATTTT. Its translation: CASSDQSLGNQPQHF.